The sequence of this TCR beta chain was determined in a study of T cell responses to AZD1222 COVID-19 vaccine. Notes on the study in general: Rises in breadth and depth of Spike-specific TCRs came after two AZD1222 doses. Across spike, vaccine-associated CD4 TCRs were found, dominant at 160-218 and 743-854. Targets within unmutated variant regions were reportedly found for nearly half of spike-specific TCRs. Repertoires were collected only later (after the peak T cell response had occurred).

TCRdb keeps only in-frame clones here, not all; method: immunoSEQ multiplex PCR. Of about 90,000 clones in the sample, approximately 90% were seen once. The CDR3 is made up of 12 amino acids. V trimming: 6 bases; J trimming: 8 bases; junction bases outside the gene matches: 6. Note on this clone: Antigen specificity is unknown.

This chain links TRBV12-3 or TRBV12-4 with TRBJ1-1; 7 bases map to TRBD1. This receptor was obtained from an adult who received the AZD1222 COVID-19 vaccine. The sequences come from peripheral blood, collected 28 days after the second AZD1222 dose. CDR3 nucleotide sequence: TGTGCCAGCAGACCGGGACAGCTCGAAGCTTTCTTT. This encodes CASRPGQLEAFF.